The clone carrying this T cell receptor beta chain was observed at least ten times. What it binds is not known. This CDR3 has 16 amino acids. Germline CDR1 and CDR2: KGHSH and LQKENI. With 2 bases clipped from V and 2 bases from J, the junction kept 8 bases outside the gene matches. Duration under 3 months, a NOSPECS grade of at least 4, and a Clinical Activity Score of at least 3 characterized the ophthalmopathy patients. The sample belongs to a study of T cells in Graves' hyperthyroidism and ophthalmopathy. Study findings and constraints: For ophthalmopathy, model prediction preceded onset by a median about 6 months. Ophthalmopathy could be told apart from stable hyperthyroidism with a 13 V-J model. Most thyroid clonotypes with frequency above 0.001 were detected in blood.

TCR beta CDR3 regions were amplified from RNA transcripts. When the TCR CDR3 underwent first-round RT-PCR, the HTBI primer set was used. TCRdb used MiXCR to reprocess the multiplex PCR reads, holding one entry per CDR3 protein. The table shows approximately 520,000 distinct CDR3 sequences, with approximately 25% occurring only once. V usage is TRBV18 and J usage is TRBJ1-1; 7 bases agree with TRBD1. Sample: blood. The sequence was collected from a woman aged 25-40 years with Graves' ophthalmopathy. This CDR3 is CASSPFDRADNTEAFF. DNA for the CDR3: TGTGCCAGCTCACCATTCGACAGGGCCGACAACACTGAAGCTTTCTTT. Filled out from reference TRBV18 and TRBJ1-1, the complete variable domain reads NAGVMQNPRHLVRRRGQEARLRCSPMKGHSHVYWYRQLPEEGLKFMVYLQKENIIDESGMPKERFSAEFPKEGPSILRIQQVVRGDSAAYFCASSPFDRADNTEAFFGQGTRLTVV.